The clone carrying this TCR beta chain was found many times. TCRdb re-derived calls from the reads in MiXCR, one entry per CDR3 protein. The sample lists roughly 190,000 distinct CDR3 sequences; about a tenth were seen once. The sample is drawn from a study of T cell repertoires in cytomegalovirus infection. The sequence came from a human donor in good health (CMV status not recorded). Some clones in this sample may be carry-over from other donors' samples. What was sequenced was PBMCs.

The CDR3 nucleotides are TGTGCCAGCAGCTTAACGGGGGCCTCCTACAATGAGCAGTTCTTC. This translates into CASSLTGASYNEQFF. This chain connects TRBV7-8 to TRBJ2-1; tentatively, D is TRBD1 or TRBD2 (6 bases each). The CDR3 covers 15 residues. The germline V gene encodes CDR1 SGHVS and CDR2 FQNEAQ. Trimming shortened V by 2 bases and J by 0 bases, and 8 bases separated the two germline ends.